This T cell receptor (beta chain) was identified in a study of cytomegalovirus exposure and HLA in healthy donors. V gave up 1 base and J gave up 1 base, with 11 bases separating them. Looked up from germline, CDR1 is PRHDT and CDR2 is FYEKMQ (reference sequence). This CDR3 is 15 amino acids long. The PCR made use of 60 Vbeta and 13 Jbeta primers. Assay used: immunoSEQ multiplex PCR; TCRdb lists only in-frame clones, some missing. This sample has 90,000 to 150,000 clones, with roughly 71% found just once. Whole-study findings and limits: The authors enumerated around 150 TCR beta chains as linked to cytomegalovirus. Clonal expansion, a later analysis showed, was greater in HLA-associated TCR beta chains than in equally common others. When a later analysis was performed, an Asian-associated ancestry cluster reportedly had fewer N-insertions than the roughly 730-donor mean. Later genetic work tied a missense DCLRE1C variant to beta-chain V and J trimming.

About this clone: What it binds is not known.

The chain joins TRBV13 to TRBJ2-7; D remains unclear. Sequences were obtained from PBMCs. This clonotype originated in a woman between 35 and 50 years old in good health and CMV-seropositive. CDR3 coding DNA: TGTGCCAGCAGCTTAGACGCTAGTTCTTCCTACGAGCAGTACTTC. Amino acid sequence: CASSLDASSSYEQYF.